This T cell receptor (beta chain) was sequenced during a study of response to subunit inactivated influenza vaccine. Whole-study results and caveats: Authors suggested that a seasonal influenza vaccination recruits few new T cells each time.

One entry per CDR3 protein results from TCRdb running MiXCR on the RT-PCR reads. The sample shows roughly 760,000 distinct CDR3 sequences, 21% of them seen only once. Of note for this clonotype: Its specificity is unknown.

CDR1 and CDR2 (germline): SGDLS, YYNGEE. CDR3 length equals 15 residues. V was trimmed by 3 bases and J by 3 bases, leaving 13 bases between them. The source of this sequence is a man aged 45-65 years who received an inactivated influenza vaccine. The starting material was PBMCs from blood, obtained about 5 days after vaccination. The gene calls are TRBV9 and TRBJ2-1; D is unresolved. The CDR3 bases are TGTGCCAGCAGCGAGAGGACCAAAAGCTACAATGAGCAGTTCTTC. Amino acid sequence: CASSERTKSYNEQFF.